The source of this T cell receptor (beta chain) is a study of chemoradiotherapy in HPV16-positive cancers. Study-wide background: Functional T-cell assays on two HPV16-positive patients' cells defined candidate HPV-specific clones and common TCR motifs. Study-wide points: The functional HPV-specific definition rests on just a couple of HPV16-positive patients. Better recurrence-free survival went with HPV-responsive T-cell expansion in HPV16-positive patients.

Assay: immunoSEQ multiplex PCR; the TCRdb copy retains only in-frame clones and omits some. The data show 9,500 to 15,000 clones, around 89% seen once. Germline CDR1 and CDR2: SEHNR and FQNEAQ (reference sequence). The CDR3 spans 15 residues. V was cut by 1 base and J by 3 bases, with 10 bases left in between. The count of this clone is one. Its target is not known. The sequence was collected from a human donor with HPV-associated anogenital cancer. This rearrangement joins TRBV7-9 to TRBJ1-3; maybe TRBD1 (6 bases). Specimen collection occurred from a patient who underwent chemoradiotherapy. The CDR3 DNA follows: TGTGCCAGCAGCTTAGTCACAGGGTTTGGAAACACCATATATTTT. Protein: CASSLVTGFGNTIYF.